This TCR beta chain is drawn from a study of OX40 agonist ivuxolimab in advanced cancers. Study as a whole: Partial responses, seen in three patients, involved one hepatocellular carcinoma and two cutaneous melanomas. The study's findings and limits: There were also nonresponders showing low normalized T-cell clonal expansion.

Trimming cost V 7 bases and J 3 bases, with 18 bases left between them. Germline V CDR1 and CDR2: MNHEY, SVGAGI. CDR3 length: 15 residues. For this clone: Its antigen is not identified.

The data were produced by immunoSEQ multiplex PCR, yet TCRdb's version contains in-frame clones alone and is incomplete. The sample holds some 75,000 clones; approximately 81% are singletons and the top ten take roughly 2.1%. Sample: CD4+ or CD8+ T cells sorted from blood, taken in a trial of the OX40 agonist ivuxolimab. The receptor's source is an adult with an advanced solid tumor such as melanoma, head and neck, liver or kidney cancer. The rearrangement uses TRBV6-5 and TRBJ1-1; D is possibly TRBD1 (6 bases). The CDR3 loop reads CASKGRGGWDTEAFF. The DNA for the CDR3 is TGTGCCAGCAAGGGTAGGGGGGGATGGGACACTGAAGCTTTCTTT.